These 4 T cell receptor beta chains came from one sample sequenced in a study of T cell changes during pregnancy in multiple sclerosis. The protocol was immunoSEQ multiplex PCR, while the TCRdb copy is restricted to in-frame clones and leaves out a portion. The table has 65,000 to 85,000 clones, 92% seen once. The specimen was CD4+ T cells from peripheral blood mononuclear cells, collected after pregnancy. Receptor source: a female donor with multiple sclerosis, enrolled in a pregnancy study.

V usage is TRBV11-2 and J usage is TRBJ2-5; TRBD1 matches 7 bases. The CDR3 contains 17 residues. Germline V CDR1 and CDR2: SGHAT, FQNNGV. Losses at the gene ends were 3 bases for V and 3 bases for J; bases not matched to a gene: 13. The CDR3 loop reads CASSFGVSNRGEETQYF. Written as DNA, the CDR3 is TGTGCCAGCAGCTTCGGAGTCTCGAACAGGGGCGAAGAGACCCAGTACTTC.

The CDR3 nucleotides are TGTGCCTGGAGACTATTGAGCTCCTACAATGAGCAGTTCTTC. The encoded protein is CAWRLLSSYNEQFF. The J gene is TRBJ2-1, the V gene TRBV30, with no clear D. Germline loops: CDR1 GTSNPN, CDR2 SVGIG (reference sequence). CDR3 length: 14 amino acids. V lost 3 bases and J 0 bases, leaving 9 bases between the germline ends.

This clone is a singleton in its sample. This rearrangement joins TRBV15 to TRBJ2-2; 12 nucleotides agree with TRBD2. This CDR3 contains 18 residues. Germline V gene lookup returns CDR1 LNHNV and CDR2 YYDKDF (reference sequence). V lost 3 bases and J lost 0; bases outside the gene matches: 5. The CDR3: CATSRRTSGAANTGELFF. The CDR3 DNA sequence: TGTGCCACCAGCAGGAGGACTAGCGGGGCCGCGAACACCGGGGAGCTGTTTTTT.

This chain connects TRBV27 to TRBJ2-1; D is unclear. This CDR3 is 14 amino acids long. Looked up from germline, CDR1 is MNHEY and CDR2 is SMNVEV (reference sequence). Between the trimmed V and J ends, which lost 3 bases and 1 base, there was a span of 7 bases. CDR3 amino acids: CASSLRLSYNEQFF. In nucleotides, the CDR3 is TGTGCCAGCAGTTTGAGGCTTTCCTACAATGAGCAGTTCTTC.